One T cell receptor (beta chain) is described in this entry. The sample comes from a study of response to subunit inactivated influenza vaccine. In TCRdb, the RT-PCR reads were re-called with MiXCR into one record per CDR3 protein. The table includes 500,000 or so distinct CDR3 sequences, approximately 15% detected once. The V gene lost 1 base and the J gene lost 5 bases, with 11 bases spanning the gap. The CDR3 is made up of 14 amino acids. Germline V gene sequence: CDR1 LNHNV, CDR2 YYDKDF (reference sequence). This TCR was recovered from a man aged 45 to 75 who received an inactivated influenza vaccine. The V and J genes are TRBV15 and TRBJ1-2; possible D gene TRBD1, 5 bases. The sample here was CD4+ T cells sorted from PBMCs, taken around 25 months after vaccination. The CDR3 spells CATSRVGGAYGYTF. As DNA, the CDR3 is TGTGCCACCAGCAGAGTAGGAGGGGCGTATGGCTACACCTTC. Looking up the rest from reference TRBV15 and TRBJ1-2 gives the full variable domain: DAMVIQNPRYQVTQFGKPVTLSCSQTLNHNVMYWYQQKSSQAPKLLFHYYDKDFNNEADTPDNFQSRRPNTSFCFLDIRSPGLGDTAMYLCATSRVGGAYGYTFGSGTRLTVV.